This T cell receptor beta chain was sequenced during a study of cytomegalovirus exposure and HLA in healthy donors. The study, taken as a whole, reports: TCR beta V segments were, for the most part, productive about 87% or about 30% of the time in an earlier analysis. The classifier reportedly diagnosed cytomegalovirus status with high specificity and sensitivity.

This clone was counted ten times or more. Its cognate antigen is unknown. The CDR3 loop spans 13 amino acids. The germline V gene has CDR1 MNHEY and CDR2 SVGAGI. The V and J ends lost 6 bases and 7 bases respectively, with 10 bases between them. The primer mix had 60 Vbeta and 13 Jbeta primers. Sequencing used immunoSEQ multiplex PCR; TCRdb keeps in-frame clones, though not all of them. The table has about 65,000 clones, approximately 60% seen once; the top ten hold 2.8%. The sequenced material came from PBMCs. The genes are TRBV6-5 and TRBJ1-6, with D unresolved. This TCR derives from a man aged 25-40 years in good health and CMV-seronegative. The CDR3 bases are TGTGCCAGCAGACCCGGGAGCAATTCACCCCTCCACTTT. It encodes CASRPGSNSPLHF.